This TCR beta chain was sequenced for a study of Ad26.COV2.S vaccination and SARS-CoV-2 variants. Treatment specified: about 20 received Ad26.COV2.S at low or high dose, single or two shots; about 5 received placebo; per-sample allocation not given. Following the first vaccine or placebo injection, samples were taken on day 63. The protocol was immunoSEQ multiplex PCR, while the TCRdb copy is restricted to in-frame clones and leaves out a portion. In the table there are hundreds of thousands of clones, roughly nine tenths of which are singletons. Between the trimmed V and J ends, which lost 5 bases and 0 bases, there was a span of 10 bases. Germline V gives CDR1 SQVTM, CDR2 ANQGSEA. CDR3 length: 13 amino acids. This clone is a singleton in its sample.

The clonotype comes from a person between 18 and 60 years old who received the Ad26.COV2.S COVID-19 vaccine or a placebo. The chain couples TRBV29-1 to TRBJ1-2; D possibly corresponds to TRBD1 (5 bases). The source was peripheral blood, collected in a trial of Ad26.COV2.S vaccine versus placebo. This CDR3 is CSVQRGANYGYTF. The CDR3 region has the DNA TGCAGCGTTCAAAGGGGCGCTAACTATGGCTACACCTTC.